The 19 T cell receptor beta chains reported below all come from one sample, sequenced in a study of CD8+CD57+ T cells in acquired aplastic anemia. Profiles of TCR beta VDJ and CDR3 were generated from a genomic DNA template. TCRdb ran MiXCR on the reads and lists one entry per CDR3 protein. The table includes about 120,000 distinct CDR3 sequences, 50% to 70% detected once. Only patients with CD8+CD57+ cell expansion on flow cytometry were chosen for sequencing. Sequencing was done on a sample of sorted CD4+, CD8+, or CD8+CD57+ T cells (not recorded which) from PBMCs. Every receptor here comes from a human donor with aplastic anemia.

The genes are TRBV19 and TRBJ1-4; no definite D call. Germline CDR1 is LNHDA and CDR2 is SQIVND (reference sequence). The CDR3 contains 15 residues. Trimming pared 1 base from V and 5 bases from J, leaving 11 bases between. This CDR3 is CASSIVDVWNEKLFF. CDR3 in DNA: TGTGCCAGTAGTATAGTGGACGTTTGGAATGAAAAACTGTTTTTT.

V gene TRBV29-1 combines with J gene TRBJ2-2, with 9 bases identical to TRBD1. This CDR3 region has 13 residues. The trim removed 5 bases at V and 3 bases at J, leaving 1 base unmatched. CDR1 is SQVTM, CDR2 ANQGSEA, per germline. The CDR3 region has the DNA TGCAGCGTTCGGGACAGGGACACCGGGGAGCTGTTTTTT. This encodes CSVRDRDTGELFF.

This clonotype was recorded at least ten times. The gene calls are TRBV20-1 and TRBJ2-7, with TRBD1 matching 8 bases. Germline V CDR1 and CDR2: DFQATT, SNEGSKA (reference sequence). The junction had 10 bases not matched to a gene; V was cut back by 6 bases and J by 6 bases. This CDR3 has 13 amino acids. DNA of the CDR3: TGCAGTGCCCGGGACAGGCGGGGAGTCGAGCAGTACTTC. Residues: CSARDRRGVEQYF.

About this clonotype: Germline and junction disagree at one end, which may indicate a read error. The chain carries TRBV9 and TRBJ1-4; D unclear. CDR1 is SGDLS and CDR2 is YYNGEE in the germline V gene. This CDR3 has 13 residues. CDR3 in DNA: TGTGCCAGCAGCCCGGGCGGGAATGAAAGACTGTTTTTT. Its translation is CASSPGGNERLFF. The whole variable domain, filled in from reference TRBV9 and TRBJ1-4, reads DSGVTQTPKHLITATGQRVTLRCSPRSGDLSVYWYQQSLDQGLQFLIQYYNGEERAKGNILERFSAQQFPDLHSELNLSSLELGDSALYFCASSPGGNERLFFGSGTQLSVL.

The chain employs TRBV24-1 and TRBJ1-1; D is possibly TRBD1 (6 bases). The CDR3 covers 12 residues. V lost 3 bases and J lost 8, with 9 bases in between. Germline loops: CDR1 KGHDR, CDR2 SFDVKD. The DNA of the CDR3 is TGTGCCACCAGTGATCCCGACAGGGAAGCTTTCTTT. Translated: CATSDPDREAFF.

The chain combines TRBV20-1 with TRBJ2-1, with 14 bases lining up with TRBD2. V was pared by 6 bases and J by 7 bases, with 5 bases of the junction left unmatched. Germline lookup yields CDR1 DFQATT and CDR2 SNEGSKA (reference sequence). The length of the CDR3 is 14 residues. The CDR3 region is CSAWGLAGANEQFF. CDR3 coding DNA: TGCAGTGCGTGGGGACTAGCGGGAGCGAATGAGCAGTTCTTC.

This sequence joins TRBV2 and TRBJ2-6; either TRBD1 or TRBD2 may fit D (5 bases each). The germline CDR1 and CDR2 sequences are SNHLY and FYNNEI. V lost 4 bases and J lost 0, with 13 bases in between. The CDR3 is 17 amino acids. The CDR3 coding sequence is TGTGCCAGCAGTGGGGCCGGGACCCTCTCTGGGGCCAACGTCCTGACTTTC. It is translated as CASSGAGTLSGANVLTF.

This clonotype has ten or more counts. The DNA of the CDR3 is TGCGCCAGCAGCTTTTGGACAGGGGAAAACTACAATGAGCAGTTCTTC. It translates to CASSFWTGENYNEQFF. The chain has TRBV5-1 and TRBJ2-1; 9 bases agree with TRBD1. CDR1 is SGHRS, CDR2 YFSETQ, per germline. With V trimmed by 2 bases and J by 3 bases, 6 bases remained unmatched. The CDR3 is 16 residues long. The full variable domain, its missing parts supplied by reference TRBV5-1 and TRBJ2-1, is KAGVTQTPRYLIKTRGQQVTLSCSPISGHRSVSWYQQTPGQGLQFLFEYFSETQRNKGNFPGRFSGRQFSNSRSEMNVSTLELGDSALYLCASSFWTGENYNEQFFGPGTRLTVL.

This clonotype came up many times. The chain couples TRBV4-2 to TRBJ1-5, with D unclear. There are 14 residues in the CDR3. Germline assignment: CDR1 LGHNA and CDR2 YNFKEQ. V lost 1 base and J 2 bases, leaving 6 bases between the germline ends. The CDR3 here is CASSQGQGNQPQHF. As DNA, the CDR3 is TGTGCCAGCAGCCAAGGCCAGGGCAATCAGCCCCAGCATTTT.

The rearrangement joins TRBV25-1 to TRBJ1-3; D may be TRBD1 (6 bases). V gave up 5 bases and J gave up 7 bases, with 12 bases separating them. Germline-derived CDR1 and CDR2 are MGHDK and SYGVNS. The CDR3 covers 13 residues. The CDR3 loop is CASSMGGWNTIYF. The DNA of the CDR3 is TGTGCCAGCAGTATGGGGGGCTGGAACACCATATATTTT.

The chain uses TRBV5-6 and TRBJ2-7; D uncertain. With 3 bases removed from V and 6 bases from J, the gap between germline ends came to 7 bases. Germline-derived CDR1 and CDR2 are SGHDT and YYEEEE. This CDR3 comprises 11 residues. DNA for the CDR3: TGTGCCAGCAGCTCTAATCGCGAGCAGTACTTC. Translating gives CASSSNREQYF.

There are many counts of this clonotype. The chain combines TRBV9 with TRBJ2-7; a weak D match, TRBD1 (6 bases). The ends were cut back, 3 bases at V and 6 bases at J, with 7 bases in the middle. The V gene's germline CDR1 is SGDLS and CDR2 YYNGEE. CDR3 length: 11 residues. The DNA for the CDR3 is TGTGCCAGCAGCGCCAGGGGCGAGCAGTACTTC. It specifies CASSARGEQYF.

The rearrangement uses TRBV10-3 and TRBJ1-1; no firm D call. Trimming took 8 bases from V and 0 from J, leaving 10 bases between them. This CDR3 region has 13 residues. CDR1 is ENHRY and CDR2 is SYGVKD in the germline V gene. The CDR3 reads CAIAWELNTEAFF. For the CDR3, the DNA is TGTGCCATCGCGTGGGAGCTGAACACTGAAGCTTTCTTT.

The CDR3 spells CASSSGQGEQPQHF. CDR3 nucleotides: TGTGCCAGCAGCTCGGGACAGGGCGAACAGCCCCAGCATTTT. The gene calls are TRBV2 and TRBJ1-5; TRBD1 matches 9 bases. This CDR3 region has 14 residues. Trimming at V came to 6 bases and at J to 7 bases, leaving 7 bases not matched to a gene. Germline assignment: CDR1 SNHLY and CDR2 FYNNEI.

This clonotype showed up many times. This chain links TRBV7-8 with TRBJ2-7; 9 bases match TRBD1. The length of the CDR3 is 15 residues. Germline V gives CDR1 SGHVS, CDR2 FQNEAQ. The trim removed 5 bases at V and 3 bases at J, leaving 8 bases unmatched. The DNA of the CDR3 is TGTGCCAGCAGCGGGGGGACAGGGCCTAACTACGAGCAGTACTTC. It encodes CASSGGTGPNYEQYF.

This chain joins TRBV29-1 and TRBJ1-1; no reliable D call. Germline loops: CDR1 SQVTM, CDR2 ANQGSEA. The CDR3 contains 13 residues. The V end was cut by 1 base, the J end by 0 bases, with 6 bases between. CDR3 sequence: CSVEGRMNTEAFF. The CDR3 coding sequence is TGCAGCGTTGAAGGCAGAATGAACACTGAAGCTTTCTTT. Complete variable domain (other parts from reference TRBV29-1 and TRBJ1-1): SAVISQKPSRDICQRGTSLTIQCQVDSQVTMMFWYRQQPGQSLTLIATANQGSEATYESGFVIDKFPISRPNLTFSTLTVSNMSPEDSSIYLCSVEGRMNTEAFFGQGTRLTVV.

This clonotype has a handful of counts. The chain joins TRBV27 to TRBJ2-3, with no clear D. V lost 2 bases and J lost 4, with 1 base in between. CDR1 is MNHEY and CDR2 is SMNVEV in the germline V gene (reference sequence). This CDR3 has 11 residues. The CDR3 loop is CASSLPDTQYF. DNA of the CDR3: TGTGCCAGCAGTTTACCAGATACGCAGTATTTT.

The chain links TRBV20-1 to TRBJ2-7, with D possibly being TRBD2 (6 bases). The J call may be mistaken, given a closer DNA end match to TRBJ2-5. This CDR3 has 16 amino acids. In germline, CDR1 is DFQATT, CDR2 SNEGSKA (reference sequence). The CDR3, as DNA: TGCAGTGCCCCACCGGGTGGCGGGAATGGTATGGAGACCCAGTACTTC. Its translation: CSAPPGGGNGMETQYF.

V and J are TRBV29-1 and TRBJ2-7; a possible D gene is TRBD1 (6 bases). The CDR3 has 14 residues. CDR1 and CDR2 (germline): SQVTM, ANQGSEA. Trimming took 4 bases from V and 1 from J, leaving 14 bases between them. The CDR3 reads CSVVTDRTSYEQYF. The CDR3 DNA sequence: TGCAGCGTTGTAACCGACAGGACTTCCTACGAGCAGTACTTC.